The 21 T cell receptor beta chains below all came from one sample that was sequenced in a study of T cell repertoires in cytomegalovirus infection. No antigens are known for them. TCRdb called the reads again in MiXCR, with one record for every CDR3 protein. This sample yields 360,000 or so distinct CDR3 sequences, of which roughly 36% are seen a single time; about 13% belongs to the top ten. This material consisted of cultured PBMCs, taken from culture after CMV antigen stimulation. The receptor set was obtained from a human donor in good health (CMV status not recorded). Some clones in this sample may be carry-over from other donors' samples.

This clonotype occurred a few times. The gene calls are TRBV6-1 and TRBJ1-1; the match to TRBD1 covers 8 bases. The CDR3 totals 16 residues. The trim removed 5 bases at V and 4 bases at J, leaving 12 bases unmatched. In germline, CDR1 is MNHNS, CDR2 SASEGT. CDR3 bases: TGTGCCAGCAGTTCGGGGGACAGGCGTTTGGTCACTGAAGCTTTCTTT. The encoded protein is CASSSGDRRLVTEAFF.

In its sample, this clonotype was seen a few times. This chain joins TRBV20-1 and TRBJ1-2, with D tentatively TRBD1 (5 bases). Germline assignment: CDR1 DFQATT and CDR2 SNEGSKA (reference sequence). The CDR3 has 16 residues. The germline V and J ends were trimmed by 0 bases and 4 bases, with 18 bases remaining between them. CDR3 nucleotide sequence: TGCAGTGCTAGAGATGCCAGACAGCTTACTGCCTATGGCTACACCTTC. Translation gives CSARDARQLTAYGYTF.

This chain uses TRBV6-2 or TRBV6-3 with TRBJ2-7; 7 bases agree with TRBD1. Looked up from germline, CDR1 is MNHEY and CDR2 is SVGEGT. The trim removed 6 bases at V and 9 bases at J, leaving 11 bases unmatched. This CDR3 has 13 amino acids. DNA of the CDR3: TGTGCCAGCAGCTCCCCGACAGGGTTCGGGCAGTACTTC. Protein sequence: CASSSPTGFGQYF.

This clonotype was picked up a small number of times. The CDR3 spells CASSATAYSTDTQYF. The CDR3 DNA reads TGTGCCAGTAGTGCTACAGCGTATAGCACAGATACGCAGTATTTT. This rearrangement joins TRBV19 to TRBJ2-3; D gene ambiguous. The CDR3 length is 15 residues. Germline values: CDR1 LNHDA, CDR2 SQIVND (reference sequence). Trimming left V 5 bases short and J 0 bases short, with 12 bases between.

The rearrangement links TRBV12-5 to TRBJ1-3, with a tentative D call TRBD1 (5 bases). V lost 2 bases, J lost 0 bases, and 26 bases lay in between. The CDR3 has 21 amino acids. Germline values: CDR1 LGHNT, CDR2 FRNRAP. This CDR3 is CASGLFFGRGRGHLSGNTIYF. DNA of the CDR3: TGTGCTAGTGGTTTGTTCTTTGGACGGGGCAGAGGACACCTCTCTGGAAACACCATATATTTT.

This sequence joins TRBV15 and TRBJ2-5; 7 bases are a match to TRBD2. The V gene's germline CDR1 is LNHNV and CDR2 YYDKDF (reference sequence). J gave up 4 bases and V 5 bases, and 13 bases lay outside the gene matches. CDR3 length equals 16 residues. As DNA, the CDR3 is TGTGCCACCAGCGGGGGGGGGGGACCCCTTGGAGAGACCCAGTACTTC. As protein: CATSGGGGPLGETQYF.

The V gene is TRBV28, the J gene TRBJ1-5, with TRBD1 matching over 8 bases. The CDR3 totals 16 residues. The ends lost 6 bases at V and 3 bases at J; junction bases unmatched: 10. Germline V gene sequence: CDR1 MDHEN, CDR2 SYDVKM. The CDR3 region is CASRPTGTGVNQPQHF. DNA for the CDR3: TGTGCCAGCAGGCCCACCGGGACAGGTGTCAATCAGCCCCAGCATTTT.

This clonotype was found a few times. The chain is built from TRBV12-3 or TRBV12-4 and TRBJ1-1; tentative D call: TRBD1 (5 bases). The germline V and J ends were trimmed by 3 bases and 1 base, with 21 bases remaining between them. The CDR3 is 18 amino acids. CDR3 sequence reads: CASSFRALNPGGNTEAFF. CDR3 coding DNA: TGTGCCAGCAGTTTTCGGGCACTCAACCCGGGGGGGAACACTGAAGCTTTCTTT.

A word on this clonotype: This clone may be a read error of a much larger clone one base away. The V gene is TRBV2, the J gene TRBJ2-3, with 8 positions matching TRBD1. The CDR3 loop spans 14 amino acids. Germline trimming cut 6 bases from V and 0 bases from J; bases unmatched to any gene: 2. The germline V gene encodes CDR1 SNHLY and CDR2 FYNNEI. CDR3 coding DNA: TGTGCCAGCAGGCGGACAGGGAGCACAGATACGCAGTATTTT. It encodes CASRRTGSTDTQYF.

The CDR3 nucleotides read TGTGCCAGCAAGCCTCTTCGGGGGGGGACGAACACTGAAGCTTTCTTT. It translates to CASKPLRGGTNTEAFF. V gene TRBV11-2 combines with J gene TRBJ1-1; weak D call: TRBD1 (5 bases). V was cut by 7 bases and J by 1 base, with 19 bases left in between. The CDR3 covers 16 residues. In germline, CDR1 is SGHAT, CDR2 FQNNGV.

The V and J genes are TRBV12-3 or TRBV12-4 and TRBJ2-5; TRBD1 matches at 11 bases. The ends lost 3 bases at V and 5 bases at J; junction bases unmatched: 5. The CDR3 loop spans 15 amino acids. The CDR3 nucleotides are TGTGCCAGCAGTTTGGGACAGGGGGAGGGGGAGACCCAGTACTTC. Amino acid sequence: CASSLGQGEGETQYF.

This clonotype was picked up a small number of times. The chain has TRBV28 and TRBJ2-3, with D hard to call. Germline CDR1 and CDR2: MDHEN and SYDVKM. The V gene lost 5 bases and the J gene lost 3 bases, with 18 bases spanning the gap. The length of the CDR3 is 16 residues. The CDR3: CASSELWGFPTDTQYF. CDR3 DNA: TGTGCCAGCAGTGAATTGTGGGGTTTCCCTACAGATACGCAGTATTTT.

The sample holds a few counts of this clonotype. The V call is TRBV6-1, the J call TRBJ2-3; TRBD1 aligns across 10 bases. Germline V gene lookup returns CDR1 MNHNS and CDR2 SASEGT. With V trimmed by 1 base and J by 2 bases, 3 bases remained unmatched. The CDR3 sequence is 16 residues long. This CDR3 is CASSEGTGGHTDTQYF. The CDR3 nucleotides read TGTGCCAGCAGTGAAGGGACAGGGGGACACACAGATACGCAGTATTTT.

The table lists this clonotype with many counts. The gene calls are TRBV27 and TRBJ2-1; no firm D call. The V end was cut by 6 bases, the J end by 3 bases, with 9 bases between. CDR3 length: 13 residues. Looked up from germline, CDR1 is MNHEY and CDR2 is SMNVEV (reference sequence). CDR3 nucleotide sequence: TGTGCCAGCAGCCTAGGCTTCTACAATGAGCAGTTCTTC. Its translation is CASSLGFYNEQFF.

This chain connects TRBV6-2 or TRBV6-3 to TRBJ2-7, with TRBD2 matching over 12 bases. There are 14 residues in the CDR3. Germline V lookup: CDR1 MNHEY, CDR2 SVGEGT. V was clipped by 3 bases and J by 4 bases; unmatched bases: 1. CDR3 protein: CASSYGLAGYEQYF. The CDR3 nucleotides read TGTGCCAGCAGTTATGGACTAGCGGGATACGAGCAGTACTTC.

Only one count was recorded for this clonotype. The chain joins TRBV28 to TRBJ2-3, with 11 positions matching TRBD2. This CDR3 is 15 amino acids long. The V gene end was trimmed by 7 bases and the J gene end by 2 bases; junction bases not matched to a gene: 5. Germline lookup yields CDR1 MDHEN and CDR2 SYDVKM. The CDR3 sequence: CASMGLAEDTDTQYF. CDR3 DNA: TGTGCCAGCATGGGACTAGCGGAAGACACAGATACGCAGTATTTT.

The chain is built from TRBV4-1 and TRBJ1-1; D gene uncertain. Germline-derived CDR1 and CDR2 are MGHRA and YSYEKL. The V end lost 4 bases, the J end lost 6 bases, and 18 bases lay between the germline ends. This CDR3 has 15 residues. The CDR3 reads CASSREGTKGAEAFF. CDR3 DNA: TGCGCCAGCAGCCGCGAGGGTACCAAGGGCGCTGAAGCTTTCTTT.

This clonotype was detected a few times. V gene TRBV5-5 combines with J gene TRBJ2-5; no definite D call. This CDR3 has 18 amino acids. The ends were cut back, 2 bases at V and 3 bases at J, with 23 bases in the middle. Germline CDR1 is SGHKS and CDR2 is YYEKEE (reference sequence). CDR3 coding DNA: TGTGCCAGCAGCTTTGGGGTTCGCAGAGAAAGACGGAAAGAGACCCAGTACTTC. Protein product: CASSFGVRRERRKETQYF.

The gene calls are TRBV19 and TRBJ1-4; weak D call: TRBD1 (6 bases). This CDR3 is built from 17 residues. V was clipped by 3 bases and J by 0 bases, with 14 bases between them. The germline V gene encodes CDR1 LNHDA and CDR2 SQIVND (reference sequence). The CDR3: CASSIRTGFSTNEKLFF. The CDR3 DNA is TGTGCCAGTAGTATTAGAACAGGGTTCTCAACTAATGAAAAACTGTTTTTT.

The rearrangement joins TRBV6-1 to TRBJ1-6; 7 bases align to TRBD1. This CDR3 comprises 20 residues. The ends lost 1 base at V and 0 bases at J; junction bases unmatched: 12. Germline V gene lookup returns CDR1 MNHNS and CDR2 SASEGT. Here the CDR3 DNA reads TGTGCCAGCAGTGAAGTTTTCCCGGGACAGAAGAGCTCCTATAATTCACCCCTCCACTTT. Its protein product is CASSEVFPGQKSSYNSPLHF.

The chain carries TRBV11-2 and TRBJ1-1; 9 bases are a match to TRBD1. The V gene's germline CDR1 is SGHAT and CDR2 FQNNGV. This CDR3 contains 15 residues. V was pared by 2 bases and J by 11 bases, with 12 bases of the junction left unmatched. Here the CDR3 reads CASSLTLTGGSRAFF. The CDR3 region has the DNA TGTGCCAGCAGCTTAACCTTGACAGGGGGATCTCGGGCTTTCTTT.